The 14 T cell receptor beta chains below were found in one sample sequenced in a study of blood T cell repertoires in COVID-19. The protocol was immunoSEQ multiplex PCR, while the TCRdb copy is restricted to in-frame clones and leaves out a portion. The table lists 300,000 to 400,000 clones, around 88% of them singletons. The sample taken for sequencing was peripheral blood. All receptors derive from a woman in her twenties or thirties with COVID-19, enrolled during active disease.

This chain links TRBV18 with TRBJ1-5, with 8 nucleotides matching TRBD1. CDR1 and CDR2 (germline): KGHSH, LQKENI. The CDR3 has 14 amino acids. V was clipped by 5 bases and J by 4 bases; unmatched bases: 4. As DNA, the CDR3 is TGTGCCAGCTCAGAGGGACAGGAGAATCAGCCCCAGCATTTT. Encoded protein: CASSEGQENQPQHF.

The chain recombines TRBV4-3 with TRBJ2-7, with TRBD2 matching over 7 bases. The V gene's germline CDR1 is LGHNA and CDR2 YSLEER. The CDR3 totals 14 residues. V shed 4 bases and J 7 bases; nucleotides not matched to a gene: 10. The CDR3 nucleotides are TGCGCCAGCAGCCCGACGAGCGGGGCAGGGGAGCAGTACTTC. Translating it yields CASSPTSGAGEQYF.

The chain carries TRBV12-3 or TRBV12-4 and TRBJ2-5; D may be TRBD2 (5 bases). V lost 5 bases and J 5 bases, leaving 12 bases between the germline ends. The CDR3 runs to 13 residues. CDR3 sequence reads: CASSHSSGETQYF. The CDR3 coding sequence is TGTGCCAGCAGTCACAGTTCGGGGGAGACCCAGTACTTC.

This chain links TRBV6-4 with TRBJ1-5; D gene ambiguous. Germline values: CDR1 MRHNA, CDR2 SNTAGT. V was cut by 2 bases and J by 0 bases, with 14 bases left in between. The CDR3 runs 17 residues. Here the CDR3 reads CASSDLLGRYSNQPQHF. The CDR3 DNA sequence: TGTGCCAGCAGTGACCTTCTCGGCAGGTATAGCAATCAGCCCCAGCATTTT.

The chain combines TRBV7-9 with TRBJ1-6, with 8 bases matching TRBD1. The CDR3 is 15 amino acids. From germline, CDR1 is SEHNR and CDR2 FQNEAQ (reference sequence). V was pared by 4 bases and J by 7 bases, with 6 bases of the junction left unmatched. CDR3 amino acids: CASSSGGQGNSPLHF. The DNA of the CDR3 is TGTGCCAGCAGCTCCGGCGGACAGGGAAATTCACCCCTCCACTTT.

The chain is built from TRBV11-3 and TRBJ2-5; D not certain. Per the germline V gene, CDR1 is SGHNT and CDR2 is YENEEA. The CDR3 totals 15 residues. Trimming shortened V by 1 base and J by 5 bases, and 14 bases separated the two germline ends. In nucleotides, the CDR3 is TGTGCCAGCAGCTTAGTGAGGCTCCCTGGGGAGACCCAGTACTTC. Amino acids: CASSLVRLPGETQYF.

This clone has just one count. The CDR3 DNA reads TGCGCCAGCAGTCAGGACACAGCCTACGAGCAGTACGTC. Encoded protein: CASSQDTAYEQYV. V gene TRBV10-1 combines with J gene TRBJ2-7, with D possibly TRBD1 on 5 matching bases. Trimming stripped 5 bases from V and 2 bases from J, with 10 bases between. CDR3 length: 13 residues. CDR1 WNHNN and CDR2 SYGVQD come from the germline V gene (reference sequence).

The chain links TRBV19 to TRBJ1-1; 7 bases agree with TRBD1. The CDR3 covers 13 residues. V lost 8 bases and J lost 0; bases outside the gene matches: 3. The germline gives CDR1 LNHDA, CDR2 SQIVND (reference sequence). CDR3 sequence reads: CASLGTVNTEAFF. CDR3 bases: TGTGCCAGTCTTGGGACAGTGAACACTGAAGCTTTCTTT.

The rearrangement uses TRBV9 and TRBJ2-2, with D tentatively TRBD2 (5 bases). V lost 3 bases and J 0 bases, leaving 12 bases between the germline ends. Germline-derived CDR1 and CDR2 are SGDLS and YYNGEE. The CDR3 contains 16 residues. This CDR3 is CASSGPGMTNTGELFF. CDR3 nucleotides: TGTGCCAGCAGCGGCCCCGGGATGACGAACACCGGGGAGCTGTTTTTT.

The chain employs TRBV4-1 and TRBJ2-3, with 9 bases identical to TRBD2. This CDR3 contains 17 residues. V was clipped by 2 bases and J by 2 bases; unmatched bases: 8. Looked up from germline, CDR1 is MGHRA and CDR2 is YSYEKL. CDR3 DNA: TGCGCCAGCAGCCAAAGACTAGCGGCTGAGATCACAGATACGCAGTATTTT. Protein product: CASSQRLAAEITDTQYF.

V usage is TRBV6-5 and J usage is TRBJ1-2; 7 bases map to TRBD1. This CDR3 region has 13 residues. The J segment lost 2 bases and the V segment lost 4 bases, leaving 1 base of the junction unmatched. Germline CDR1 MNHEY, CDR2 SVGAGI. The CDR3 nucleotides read TGTGCCAGCAGTTGGGGACAGAACTATGGCTACACCTTC. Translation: CASSWGQNYGYTF.

The CDR3 nucleotides read TGTGCCAGCAGCCCGGGGGGGGGAGGTGACACTGAAGCTTTCTTT. It specifies CASSPGGGGDTEAFF. V is TRBV6-5 and J is TRBJ1-1; TRBD1 is a possible D gene (5 bases). CDR3 length equals 15 residues. Trimming stripped 6 bases from V and 3 bases from J, with 17 bases between. Germline CDR1 is MNHEY and CDR2 is SVGAGI.

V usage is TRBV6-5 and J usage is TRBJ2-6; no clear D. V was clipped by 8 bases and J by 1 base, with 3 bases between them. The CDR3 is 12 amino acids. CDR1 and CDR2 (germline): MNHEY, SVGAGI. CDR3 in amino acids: CASLSGANVLTF. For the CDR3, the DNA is TGTGCCAGCCTATCTGGGGCCAACGTCCTGACTTTC.

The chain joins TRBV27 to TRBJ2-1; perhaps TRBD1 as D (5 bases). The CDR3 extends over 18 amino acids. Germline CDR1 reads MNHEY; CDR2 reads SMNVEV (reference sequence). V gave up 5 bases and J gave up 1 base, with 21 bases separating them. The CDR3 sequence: CASSLGQGFARSYNEQFF. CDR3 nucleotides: TGTGCCAGCAGTCTGGGGCAGGGCTTCGCGAGGTCCTACAATGAGCAGTTCTTC.